This TCR beta chain was recorded in a study of naive and memory T cell subsets. General observations from the study: Over 85% of naive TCR sequences appeared only once, unlike memory subsets.

This clonotype has ten or more counts. Its antigen is unknown. One end of the junction varies from germline; a read error may be responsible. An equimolar mix of two oligonucleotides served as the beta constant-region primer for TRBC1 and TRBC2. Nested alpha and beta constant-region primers with the SP2 primer drove four PCR rounds on ligated cDNA. MiXCR, run by TCRdb on the UMI-ligation and nested PCR reads, gives a single entry per CDR3 protein. The table records 75,000 to 85,000 distinct CDR3 sequences, around 12% of them present only once. The CDR3 has 14 residues. Germline-derived CDR1 and CDR2 are SGHTA and FQGNSA.

This chain uses TRBV7-2 with TRBJ2-7; D possibly corresponds to TRBD2 (5 bases). The sequencing input was central memory CD4+ T cells from blood. The source is a human donor in good health. CDR3 protein: CASSSVASPRGCTF. The DNA of the CDR3 is TGTGCCAGCAGCTCAGTCGCTAGCCCCCGGGGTTGCACCTTC.